This record looks at one T cell receptor (beta chain) sequence and its context. This sample's treatment: oral pan-JAK inhibitor, 5-10 mg twice daily. The CDR3 totals 13 residues. CDR1 and CDR2 from the germline V gene are SGHRS and YFSETQ. Trimming removed 4 bases from V and 3 bases from J; junction bases left unmatched: 2. This entry is derived from a study of CD8+ T cells in alopecia areata. RNA, once extracted, was reverse transcribed into cDNA for use as the sequencing template. Repertoires were generated with immunoSEQ multiplex PCR, while TCRdb's copy carries only in-frame clones and drops some. The data contain 150,000 to 200,000 clones, about three fifths of them seen just once; the ten biggest clones take up around an eighth.

This clonotype was obtained from a human donor with alopecia areata. The input for sequencing was CD8+ T cells sorted from blood, taken at week 24, from a patient treated with tofacitinib. V and J are TRBV5-1 and TRBJ2-7; 9 bases match TRBD1. CDR3 region: CASSETGGYEQYF. The CDR3 region has the DNA TGCGCCAGCAGCGAGACAGGGGGCTACGAGCAGTACTTC.